This passage covers 5 T cell receptor beta chains from one sample sequenced in a study of cytomegalovirus exposure and HLA in healthy donors. Assay: immunoSEQ multiplex PCR; the TCRdb copy retains only in-frame clones and omits some. The sample has some 250,000 clones; 90% are singletons. The sample consisted of PBMCs. The receptors come from a woman in her twenties or thirties in good health and CMV-seronegative.

This clone was recorded a few times. The chain recombines TRBV25-1 with TRBJ2-2, with TRBD1 identical over 7 bases. CDR1 and CDR2 (germline): MGHDK, SYGVNS. The CDR3 loop spans 15 amino acids. V lost 6 bases and J lost 4; bases outside the gene matches: 8. CDR3 nucleotide sequence: TGTGCCAGCAGAGAACAGGGGAGAAGCACCGGGGAGCTGTTTTTT. Its protein is CASREQGRSTGELFF. The variable domain in full, with the rest retrieved from reference TRBV25-1 and TRBJ2-2, is EADIYQTPRYLVIGTGKKITLECSQTMGHDKMYWYQQDPGMELHLIHYSYGVNSTEKGDLSSESTVSRIRTEHFPLTLESARPSHTSQYLCASREQGRSTGELFFGEGSRLTVL.

The chain joins TRBV4-1 to TRBJ1-4; no firm D call. V was trimmed by 0 bases and J by 4 bases, leaving 9 bases between them. The CDR3 loop spans 15 amino acids. CDR1 MGHRA and CDR2 YSYEKL come from the germline V gene. CDR3: CASSQEKVLNEKLFF. Written as DNA, the CDR3 is TGCGCCAGCAGCCAAGAAAAGGTACTTAATGAAAAACTGTTTTTT.

The genes are TRBV9 and TRBJ2-1; TRBD2 agrees at 10 bases. With V trimmed by 2 bases and J by 7 bases, 12 bases remained unmatched. Germline V gives CDR1 SGDLS, CDR2 YYNGEE. The CDR3 consists of 17 residues. The CDR3 region is CASSVPLAGAGMNEQFF. CDR3 DNA: TGTGCCAGCAGCGTCCCCCTAGCGGGAGCCGGAATGAATGAGCAGTTCTTC.

The chain's CDR3 is CASSMQGSGNTIYF. As DNA, the CDR3 is TGTGCCAGTAGTATGCAAGGCTCTGGAAACACCATATATTTT. The J gene is TRBJ1-3, the V gene TRBV19; D is ambiguous. CDR3 size: 14 residues. CDR1 and CDR2 (germline): LNHDA, SQIVND (reference sequence). Between the trimmed V and J ends, which lost 3 bases and 0 bases, there was a span of 6 bases.

The CDR3 coding sequence is TGCGCCAGCAGCTCTGGGAGCTCCTACAATGAGCAGTTCTTC. It is translated as CASSSGSSYNEQFF. The gene calls are TRBV5-1 and TRBJ2-1, with TRBD2 as a possible D gene (5 bases). There are 14 residues in the CDR3. V was shortened by 3 bases and J by 0 bases, with 7 bases between the two germline ends. The germline V gene encodes CDR1 SGHRS and CDR2 YFSETQ.